This is a list of T cell receptor beta chains from one sample in a study of T cells in localized non-small cell lung cancer. Generated by immunoSEQ multiplex PCR, the TCRdb table keeps only in-frame clones and is missing some. The sample gives some 140,000 clones, around 89% of which show up once; around 1.7% is in the top ten. The material sequenced was peripheral blood, taken before any cancer treatment. The receptor source for this set is a female donor older than 55 with stage I lung adenocarcinoma. The CDR3 runs from the conserved cysteine through the conserved F or W. Each record gives: clone size, D gene, J gene, V gene, CDR3 protein, CDR3 DNA. A D gene is named only where the DNA matches it firmly. Clone size, where shown, is once, few, many, or a class for clones that have expanded.

clone size: -; D gene: -; J gene: TRBJ2-1; V gene: TRBV18; CDR3 protein: CASSPSYWREQFF; CDR3 DNA: TGTGCCAGCTCACCAAGCTATTGGCGAGAGCAGTTCTTC
clone size: -; D gene: -; J gene: TRBJ2-3; V gene: TRBV6-1; CDR3 protein: CASSRTLGDTQYF; CDR3 DNA: TGTGCCAGCAGCCGGACCTTAGGGGATACGCAGTATTTT
clone size: -; D gene: -; J gene: TRBJ1-5; V gene: TRBV6-5; CDR3 protein: CASGVGREPQHF; CDR3 DNA: TGTGCAAGCGGGGTGGGGAGGGAGCCCCAGCATTTT
clone size: -; D gene: -; J gene: TRBJ1-5; V gene: TRBV5-6; CDR3 protein: CASSPALGSGSNQPQHF; CDR3 DNA: TGTGCCAGCAGCCCGGCCTTGGGGTCTGGTAGCAATCAGCCCCAGCATTTT
clone size: -; D gene: TRBD2; J gene: TRBJ2-7; V gene: TRBV5-8; CDR3 protein: CASRHRLAGEQYF; CDR3 DNA: TGTGCCAGCAGGCACCGACTAGCGGGCGAGCAGTACTTC
clone size: few; D gene: -; J gene: TRBJ1-1; V gene: TRBV6-6; CDR3 protein: CASARGVSEAFF; CDR3 DNA: TGTGCCAGCGCCCGCGGGGTATCTGAAGCTTTCTTT
clone size: few; D gene: -; J gene: TRBJ2-2; V gene: TRBV9; CDR3 protein: CASSDANTGELFF; CDR3 DNA: TGTGCCAGCAGCGACGCGAACACCGGGGAGCTGTTTTTT
clone size: -; D gene: -; J gene: TRBJ1-2; V gene: TRBV30; CDR3 protein: CAWSLNRSGYTF; CDR3 DNA: TGTGCCTGGAGTCTAAACAGATCTGGCTACACCTTC
clone size: -; D gene: TRBD1; J gene: TRBJ1-1; V gene: TRBV5-1; CDR3 protein: CASSLMGQGNTEAFF; CDR3 DNA: TGCGCCAGCAGCTTGATGGGACAGGGGAACACTGAAGCTTTCTTT
clone size: -; D gene: -; J gene: TRBJ1-6; V gene: TRBV5-1; CDR3 protein: CASSLTVYSPLHF; CDR3 DNA: TGCGCCAGCAGTCTCACTGTGTATTCACCCCTCCACTTT
clone size: -; D gene: -; J gene: TRBJ1-2; V gene: TRBV6-5; CDR3 protein: CASSYPAPGYYGYTF; CDR3 DNA: TGTGCCAGCAGTTATCCAGCCCCCGGCTACTATGGCTACACCTTC
clone size: -; D gene: -; J gene: TRBJ1-2; V gene: TRBV25-1; CDR3 protein: CASSELTGMYGYTF; CDR3 DNA: TGTGCCAGCAGTGAGTTAACAGGGATGTATGGCTACACCTTC
clone size: -; D gene: -; J gene: TRBJ1-2; V gene: TRBV14; CDR3 protein: CASSQGVHYGYTF; CDR3 DNA: TGTGCCAGCAGCCAAGGGGTACACTATGGCTACACCTTC
clone size: -; D gene: -; J gene: TRBJ1-5; V gene: TRBV5-6; CDR3 protein: CASSLYRAGSNQPQHF; CDR3 DNA: TGTGCCAGCAGCTTGTACAGGGCGGGTAGCAATCAGCCCCAGCATTTT
clone size: -; D gene: -; J gene: TRBJ2-2; V gene: TRBV6-5; CDR3 protein: CASSYGVNTGELFF; CDR3 DNA: TGTGCCAGCAGTTACGGTGTGAACACCGGGGAGCTGTTTTTT
clone size: many; D gene: TRBD1; J gene: TRBJ1-1; V gene: TRBV6-6; CDR3 protein: CASRGGLLNTEAFF; CDR3 DNA: TGTGCCAGCAGAGGGGGCCTTTTGAACACTGAAGCTTTCTTT
clone size: -; D gene: -; J gene: TRBJ2-7; V gene: TRBV15; CDR3 protein: CATSSGGEQYF; CDR3 DNA: TGTGCCACCAGCAGTGGAGGGGAGCAGTACTTC
clone size: -; D gene: -; J gene: TRBJ2-4; V gene: TRBV4-2; CDR3 protein: CASSQAIVPYIQYF; CDR3 DNA: TGTGCCAGCAGCCAAGCGATTGTACCGTACATTCAGTACTTC
clone size: -; D gene: -; J gene: TRBJ2-5; V gene: TRBV6-6; CDR3 protein: CASSYAQETQYF; CDR3 DNA: TGTGCCAGCAGTTACGCCCAAGAGACCCAGTACTTC
clone size: -; D gene: TRBD1; J gene: TRBJ2-3; V gene: TRBV7-8; CDR3 protein: CASSLSDRGTQYF; CDR3 DNA: TGTGCCAGCAGCCTATCTGACAGGGGCACGCAGTATTTT
clone size: -; D gene: -; J gene: TRBJ2-1; V gene: TRBV19; CDR3 protein: CASSFRGRSNPVF; CDR3 DNA: TGTGCCAGTAGTTTTCGAGGCAGGAGTAACCCCGTCTTC
clone size: -; D gene: -; J gene: TRBJ2-7; V gene: TRBV9; CDR3 protein: CASSVGGQTYEQYF; CDR3 DNA: TGTGCCAGCAGCGTAGGAGGGCAGACCTACGAGCAGTACTTC